Shown below are 19 T cell receptor beta chains from a single sample sequenced in a study of OX40 agonist ivuxolimab in advanced cancers. Sequencing used immunoSEQ multiplex PCR; TCRdb keeps in-frame clones, though not all of them. This sample has about 93,000 clones, with about 92% found just once. This specimen was CD4+ or CD8+ T cells sorted from blood, taken in a trial of the OX40 agonist ivuxolimab. All receptors come from an adult with an advanced solid tumor such as melanoma, head and neck, liver or kidney cancer.

The chain couples TRBV10-3 to TRBJ2-3; D remains unclear. Trimming took 2 bases from V and 4 from J, leaving 7 bases between them. CDR1 is ENHRY, CDR2 SYGVKD, per germline. This CDR3 region has 13 residues. CDR3 sequence: CAISEREADTQYF. The CDR3 DNA is TGTGCCATCAGTGAGAGGGAAGCAGATACGCAGTATTTT.

This chain connects TRBV9 to TRBJ1-1; D not certain. CDR1 and CDR2 from the germline V gene are SGDLS and YYNGEE. V lost 0 bases and J 0 bases, leaving 9 bases between the germline ends. This CDR3 has 15 amino acids. CDR3 amino acids: CASSVDPGLNTEAFF. CDR3 coding DNA: TGTGCCAGCAGCGTAGATCCGGGGTTGAACACTGAAGCTTTCTTT.

The chain has TRBV9 and TRBJ2-1, with D perhaps matching TRBD2 (5 bases). The V gene lost 1 base and the J gene lost 7 bases, with 15 bases spanning the gap. Germline CDR1 reads SGDLS; CDR2 reads YYNGEE. The CDR3 extends over 15 amino acids. The CDR3 protein is CASSVSAGWSNEQFF. The CDR3 bases are TGTGCCAGCAGCGTAAGCGCGGGTTGGTCTAATGAGCAGTTCTTC.

V usage is TRBV2 and J usage is TRBJ1-4; D remains unclear. Germline CDR1 reads SNHLY; CDR2 reads FYNNEI. Deletions cut 8 bases from V and 1 base from J, with 14 bases between. This CDR3 is built from 15 residues. The CDR3 here is CASGGRLRTNEKLFF. The CDR3 region has the DNA TGTGCCAGCGGCGGCAGGCTTCGAACTAATGAAAAACTGTTTTTT.

The chain employs TRBV7-6 and TRBJ2-3, with D possibly matching TRBD2 (6 bases). The CDR3 is made up of 16 amino acids. CDR1 SGHVS and CDR2 FNYEAQ come from the germline V gene. V lost 5 bases and J lost 6, with 21 bases in between. CDR3 coding DNA: TGTGCCAGCAGCGCGACAACACTAGCAGAACGGGATACGCAGTATTTT. As protein: CASSATTLAERDTQYF.

The chain couples TRBV6-5 to TRBJ1-1, with 9 bases lining up with TRBD1. Germline V CDR1 and CDR2: MNHEY, SVGAGI. The J segment lost 5 bases and the V segment lost 6 bases, leaving 10 bases of the junction unmatched. The CDR3 runs 15 residues. The CDR3 coding sequence is TGTGCCAGCAGGCAATCCCGGGACAGGGTAACTGAAGCTTTCTTT. Translated: CASRQSRDRVTEAFF.

This sequence joins TRBV7-9 and TRBJ1-3; TRBD1 agrees at 7 bases. Germline V CDR1 and CDR2: SEHNR, FQNEAQ (reference sequence). The ends lost 5 bases at V and 0 bases at J; junction bases unmatched: 10. This CDR3 comprises 17 residues. CDR3 DNA: TGTGCCAGCAGCCTTGCAGGGGGATTCACCTCTGGAAACACCATATATTTT. This encodes CASSLAGGFTSGNTIYF. Together with reference TRBV7-9 and TRBJ1-3, the CDR3 gives the full variable domain: DTGVSQNPRHKITKRGQNVTFRCDPISEHNRLYWYRQTLGQGPEFLTYFQNEAQLEKSRLLSDRFSAERPKGSFSTLEIQRTEQGDSAMYLCASSLAGGFTSGNTIYFGEGSWLTVV.

The chain employs TRBV18 and TRBJ2-2; 12 bases are a match to TRBD2. This CDR3 region has 15 residues. Germline V gene lookup returns CDR1 KGHSH and CDR2 LQKENI. Losses at the gene ends were 8 bases for V and 2 bases for J; bases not matched to a gene: 3. The CDR3 sequence is CASRTSGVNTGELFF. The CDR3 coding sequence is TGTGCCAGCCGGACTAGCGGGGTTAACACCGGGGAGCTGTTTTTT.

The chain recombines TRBV19 with TRBJ2-2, with TRBD1 matching 10 bases. V shed 10 bases, J shed 6 bases, and the junction held 14 bases outside the gene matches. The germline V gene has CDR1 LNHDA and CDR2 SQIVND (reference sequence). CDR3 size: 16 residues. The CDR3 sequence: CATNWGGQGFSGELFF. The CDR3 DNA is TGTGCCACCAATTGGGGGGGACAGGGGTTTTCCGGGGAGCTGTTTTTT.

V usage is TRBV7-6 and J usage is TRBJ2-1; D is perhaps TRBD1 (5 bases). V was pared by 1 base and J by 5 bases, with 9 bases between. CDR3 length: 14 amino acids. Germline CDR1 and CDR2: SGHVS and FNYEAQ. CDR3 DNA: TGTGCCAGCAGCTTAGGACGGACAAACAATGAGCAGTTCTTC. Protein: CASSLGRTNNEQFF.

V and J are TRBV14 and TRBJ2-1; D not resolved. The CDR3 extends over 13 amino acids. The germline CDR1 and CDR2 sequences are SGHDN and FVKESK. The V end lost 1 base, the J end lost 6 bases, and 7 bases lay between the germline ends. This chain's CDR3 is CASSQGVSNEQFF. The CDR3 DNA reads TGTGCCAGCAGCCAAGGTGTGAGCAATGAGCAGTTCTTC.

This clone was counted a single time. The rearrangement links TRBV2 to TRBJ2-7; 11 bases match TRBD1. Per the germline V gene, CDR1 is SNHLY and CDR2 is FYNNEI. Trimming at V came to 6 bases and at J to 5 bases, leaving 3 bases not matched to a gene. The CDR3 spans 13 residues. As DNA, the CDR3 is TGTGCCAGCAGAGGGACAGGGGGGGACGAGCAGTACTTC. This sequence encodes CASRGTGGDEQYF.

V is TRBV11-3 and J is TRBJ1-4; D remains ambiguous. This CDR3 has 14 amino acids. The V end lost 4 bases, the J end lost 5 bases, and 11 bases lay between the germline ends. Looked up from germline, CDR1 is SGHNT and CDR2 is YENEEA. CDR3 in DNA: TGTGCCAGCAGCTCTGGCTCCTCGAATGAAAAACTGTTTTTT. Encoded protein: CASSSGSSNEKLFF. The full variable domain, in which reference TRBV11-3 and TRBJ1-4 provide the parts outside the CDR3, is EAGVVQSPRYKIIEKKQPVAFWCNPISGHNTLYWYLQNLGQGPELLIRYENEEAVDDSQLPKDRFSAERLKGVDSTLKIQPAELGDSAVYLCASSSGSSNEKLFFGSGTQLSVL.

This clone was picked up one time. V usage is TRBV2 and J usage is TRBJ1-4, with D maybe TRBD1 (6 bases). This CDR3 contains 15 residues. Per germline, CDR1 SNHLY and CDR2 FYNNEI. V was shortened by 0 bases and J by 9 bases, with 14 bases between the two germline ends. CDR3 protein: CASSEAGGAQQKLFF. As DNA, the CDR3 is TGTGCCAGCAGTGAAGCGGGGGGGGCGCAGCAAAAACTGTTTTTT.

The V call is TRBV5-1, the J call TRBJ1-6; 8 nucleotides align to TRBD1. Germline V gene data show CDR1 as SGHRS and CDR2 as YFSETQ. V was pared by 2 bases and J by 11 bases, with 6 bases of the junction left unmatched. CDR3 length: 14 residues. The DNA of the CDR3 is TGCGCCAGCAGCTTAGGACAGGGTTTGGCACCCCTCCACTTT. This translates into CASSLGQGLAPLHF.

The chain has TRBV5-1 and TRBJ1-2; 7 positions match TRBD1. The germline V gene encodes CDR1 SGHRS and CDR2 YFSETQ. Losses at the gene ends were 0 bases for V and 4 bases for J; bases not matched to a gene: 0. The CDR3 length is 13 residues. This chain's CDR3 is CASSLGTGYGYTF. Here the CDR3 DNA reads TGCGCCAGCAGCTTGGGGACAGGCTATGGCTACACCTTC.

The chain recombines TRBV11-1 with TRBJ2-2, with D possibly TRBD1 on 5 matching bases. V was clipped by 2 bases and J by 3 bases, with 13 bases between them. Germline V gene sequence: CDR1 SGHAT, CDR2 FQDESV (reference sequence). The CDR3 runs 16 residues. The CDR3 region is CASSLSARGDTGELFF. In nucleotides, the CDR3 is TGTGCCAGCAGCTTATCAGCTAGGGGCGACACCGGGGAGCTGTTTTTT.

The V and J genes are TRBV5-6 and TRBJ2-2; weak D call: TRBD2 (5 bases). Per germline, CDR1 SGHDT and CDR2 YYEEEE. CDR3 length: 15 amino acids. With 4 bases removed from V and 5 bases from J, the gap between germline ends came to 15 bases. The chain's CDR3 is CASSLDSGRTGELFF. In DNA, the CDR3 is TGTGCCAGCAGCCTGGACTCGGGAAGGACCGGGGAGCTGTTTTTT.

CDR3 amino acids: CASSKGAEGRSQYF. The DNA of the CDR3 is TGTGCCAGTAGTAAGGGGGCGGAAGGGCGGTCGCAGTATTTT. V is TRBV19 and J is TRBJ2-3; 7 nucleotides align to TRBD1. Germline trimming cut 4 bases from V and 10 bases from J; bases unmatched to any gene: 11. Germline-derived CDR1 and CDR2 are LNHDA and SQIVND (reference sequence). This CDR3 is 14 amino acids long.